This paragraph reports one T cell receptor beta chain. Antigen specificity is unknown. This sample was included in a study of beta chain features in type 1 diabetes. The isolated RNA, all of it, was reverse transcribed, so expressed TCRB transcripts were what got sequenced. Using immunoSEQ multiplex PCR, the repertoire was profiled, and TCRdb retains in-frame clones only, with some absent. In the table there are about 260,000 clones, 24% of which are singletons. Overall study findings and caveats: Unsettled here was the matter of whether HLA type influences TCRB rearrangement. Reduced insertions and increased deletions marked VDJ junctions in type 1 diabetes patients. Within each of all four CD4+ subsets, Type 1 diabetes patients had TCRB CDR3s that were moderately but significantly shorter. Although PCR might favor shorter templates, it would do so equally in patients and controls.

CD4+ cells of the naive, central memory, regulatory and stem cell-like memory types were sorted via CD45RO/CCR7/CD25/CD127/CD95/CD27. The germline CDR1 and CDR2 sequences are LNHDA and SQIVND (reference sequence). V shed 0 bases and J shed 1 base, with 12 bases lying between them. The CDR3 spans 16 residues. The chain joins TRBV19 to TRBJ1-2, with D tentatively TRBD1 (5 bases). The sequence came from a woman in her twenties or thirties with type 1 diabetes. The sample consisted of naive CD4+ T cells from blood. The CDR3: CASSIDLRQINYGYTF. The CDR3 DNA sequence: TGTGCCAGTAGTATAGACCTTCGACAGATTAACTATGGCTACACCTTC.